Listed here are 8 T cell receptor beta chains from one sample, sequenced in a study of cytomegalovirus exposure and HLA in healthy donors. A multiplex PCR was run with 60 Vbeta primers and 13 Jbeta primers. TCRdb's table, derived via immunoSEQ multiplex PCR, lists solely in-frame clones and lacks some. Altogether some 29,000 clones are present, 35% to 55% being singletons, with the ten largest covering around 2%. Sequenced material: PBMCs. The source of these receptors is a woman in her fifties or sixties in good health and CMV-seronegative.

In this sample, this clone turned up a few times. The V gene is TRBV18, the J gene TRBJ1-2, with D possibly matching TRBD1 (6 bases). This CDR3 is built from 14 residues. Germline-derived CDR1 and CDR2 are KGHSH and LQKENI. V was trimmed by 3 bases and J by 7 bases, leaving 15 bases between them. The CDR3 spells CASSPSDRIPGYTF. Written as DNA, the CDR3 is TGTGCCAGCTCACCTTCAGACAGGATCCCTGGCTACACCTTC.

The rearrangement joins TRBV18 to TRBJ2-7; 7 bases map to TRBD1. CDR1 and CDR2 (germline): KGHSH, LQKENI. The CDR3 length is 13 residues. Trimming removed 6 bases from V and 6 bases from J; junction bases left unmatched: 8. CDR3 sequence reads: CASSRQGRFEQYF. The CDR3 DNA reads TGTGCCAGCTCGCGACAGGGCAGATTCGAGCAGTACTTC.

This rearrangement joins TRBV5-1 to TRBJ2-5, with a tentative D call TRBD1 (5 bases). The CDR3 extends over 14 amino acids. Trimming left V 4 bases short and J 5 bases short, with 15 bases between. Germline values: CDR1 SGHRS, CDR2 YFSETQ. The CDR3 protein is CASSRRDSGETQYF. CDR3 bases: TGCGCCAGCAGCCGCAGGGATAGTGGGGAGACCCAGTACTTC.

In its sample, this clone was seen a few times. This sequence joins TRBV19 and TRBJ2-5; 10 bases match TRBD1. This CDR3 has 16 amino acids. The germline V gene has CDR1 LNHDA and CDR2 SQIVND (reference sequence). The junction had 6 bases not matched to a gene; V was cut back by 3 bases and J by 2 bases. The CDR3 loop is CASSIRTGGKQETQYF. Here the CDR3 DNA reads TGTGCCAGTAGTATTAGGACAGGGGGGAAACAAGAGACCCAGTACTTC.

This chain links TRBV2 with TRBJ2-7; 10 nucleotides line up with TRBD1. CDR1 is SNHLY, CDR2 FYNNEI, per germline. Unmatched junction bases numbered 3, after V lost 4 bases and J lost 3 bases. The length of the CDR3 is 14 residues. The CDR3 loop is CASSGQGAFYEQYF. The CDR3 nucleotides are TGTGCCAGCAGTGGACAGGGGGCTTTCTACGAGCAGTACTTC.

This clone was counted between two and nine times. Other DNA sequences in this sample translate to the same CDR3. The chain joins TRBV29-1 to TRBJ1-2, with 7 bases identical to TRBD1. Germline V lookup: CDR1 SQVTM, CDR2 ANQGSEA. The CDR3 loop spans 13 amino acids. V gave up 0 bases and J gave up 7 bases; unmatched junction bases: 5. The CDR3 spells CSVEETGRSGYTF. CDR3 bases: TGCAGCGTTGAAGAGACAGGGAGGAGTGGCTACACCTTC.

The chain is built from TRBV5-1 and TRBJ2-5; 10 bases are a match to TRBD2. V shed 5 bases and J 1 base; nucleotides not matched to a gene: 14. This CDR3 region has 18 residues. Germline V gives CDR1 SGHRS, CDR2 YFSETQ. The CDR3, as DNA: TGCGCCAGCAGGGATAGCGGGAGGCCGCGGGGATCCCAAGAGACCCAGTACTTC. This encodes CASRDSGRPRGSQETQYF.

Remarks on this clone: At one end the junction does not follow the germline gene, possibly because of a read error. The J gene is TRBJ2-5, the V gene TRBV5-1; 9 bases fit TRBD1. There are 15 residues in the CDR3. Germline V lookup: CDR1 SGHRS, CDR2 YFSETQ. The chain's CDR3 is CGSSLDRGTQETQYF. CDR3 bases: TGCGGCAGCAGCTTGGACAGGGGCACCCAAGAGACCCAGTACTTC. Filled out from reference TRBV5-1 and TRBJ2-5, the complete variable domain reads KAGVTQTPRYLIKTRGQQVTLSCSPISGHRSVSWYQQTPGQGLQFLFEYFSETQRNKGNFPGRFSGRQFSNSRSEMNVSTLELGDSALYLCGSSLDRGTQETQYFGPGTRLLVL.